The 10 T cell receptor beta chains below were found in one sample sequenced in a study of blood T cell repertoires in COVID-19. Repertoires were generated with immunoSEQ multiplex PCR, while TCRdb's copy carries only in-frame clones and drops some. The sample holds 120,000 or so clones, roughly 79% seen once. Sequencing was done on a sample of peripheral blood. These receptor sequences come from a man aged 70 or older with acute or convalescent COVID-19.

This sequence joins TRBV5-6 and TRBJ1-2; 9 nucleotides line up with TRBD1. Germline V gives CDR1 SGHDT, CDR2 YYEEEE. V lost 4 bases, J lost 3 bases, and 1 base stayed unmatched. The CDR3 is 13 amino acids. DNA of the CDR3: TGTGCCAGCAGCGGACAGGGGTACTATGGCTACACCTTC. Amino acids: CASSGQGYYGYTF.

This clone appeared a single time. This sequence joins TRBV12-5 and TRBJ1-1, with 7 positions matching TRBD1. Per the germline V gene, CDR1 is LGHNT and CDR2 is FRNRAP. This CDR3 region has 14 residues. Trimming removed 7 bases from V and 2 bases from J; junction bases left unmatched: 7. The CDR3 loop is CASESRGVNTEAFF. The DNA of the CDR3 is TGTGCTAGTGAAAGCAGGGGGGTCAACACTGAAGCTTTCTTT. The full variable domain, its missing parts supplied by reference TRBV12-5 and TRBJ1-1, is DARVTQTPRHKVTEMGQEVTMRCQPILGHNTVFWYRQTMMQGLELLAYFRNRAPLDDSGMPKDRFSAEMPDATLATLKIQPSEPRDSAVYFCASESRGVNTEAFFGQGTRLTVV.

V and J are TRBV4-2 and TRBJ1-2; TRBD1 agrees at 11 bases. The CDR3 consists of 14 residues. Trimming cost V 1 base and J 6 bases; bases outside gene matches: 1. Looked up from germline, CDR1 is LGHNA and CDR2 is YNFKEQ. The DNA of the CDR3 is TGTGCCAGCAGCCAAGGGACAGGGGGCGATGGCTACACCTTC. Translation gives CASSQGTGGDGYTF.

This clone was counted a single time. This sequence joins TRBV9 and TRBJ1-4, with D perhaps TRBD1 (6 bases). Trimming took off 3 bases at V and 0 bases at J, with 21 bases between the two ends. Germline CDR1 SGDLS, CDR2 YYNGEE. The length of the CDR3 is 19 residues. The CDR3 reads CASSARGGPSFTTNEKLFF. DNA for the CDR3: TGTGCCAGCAGCGCTAGGGGGGGGCCATCATTTACAACTAATGAAAAACTGTTTTTT.

The rearrangement uses TRBV11-3 and TRBJ2-2; TRBD2 matches at 8 bases. Trimming cost V 3 bases and J 6 bases; bases outside gene matches: 6. Per germline, CDR1 SGHNT and CDR2 YENEEA. The CDR3 loop spans 15 amino acids. Here the CDR3 DNA reads TGTGCCAGCAGCTTCCGCGGGGGGCAATCCGGGGAGCTGTTTTTT. Its translation: CASSFRGGQSGELFF.

The V call is TRBV7-3, the J call TRBJ2-7; a weak D match, TRBD1 (6 bases). Between the trimmed V and J ends, which lost 4 bases and 6 bases, there was a span of 19 bases. Per germline, CDR1 SGHTA and CDR2 FQGTGA. CDR3 size: 15 residues. The CDR3 DNA reads as TGTGCCAGCAGCTCCGACAGGCTCGGTCGGGGCGAGCAGTACTTC. Protein: CASSSDRLGRGEQYF.

The chain employs TRBV30 and TRBJ1-4; perhaps TRBD1 as D (5 bases). Germline CDR1 GTSNPN, CDR2 SVGIG (reference sequence). Trimming removed 7 bases at V and 4 bases at J, with 19 bases between. This CDR3 has 15 amino acids. CDR3 in amino acids: CAFTSGGTHNEKLFF. The CDR3 DNA follows: TGTGCCTTCACCTCAGGTGGGACTCATAATGAAAAACTGTTTTTT.

This chain links TRBV5-1 with TRBJ2-1, with TRBD2 identical over 12 bases. V lost 0 bases to trimming and J lost 6 bases; unmatched junction nucleotides: 4. Germline loops: CDR1 SGHRS, CDR2 YFSETQ. CDR3 length: 16 amino acids. The CDR3 coding sequence is TGCGCCAGCAGCTTGGCGGGGACTAGCGGGTCCAATGAGCAGTTCTTC. Amino acid sequence: CASSLAGTSGSNEQFF.

The V gene is TRBV7-9, the J gene TRBJ2-3; 12 positions match TRBD2. Per germline, CDR1 SEHNR and CDR2 FQNEAQ (reference sequence). The CDR3 is 15 residues long. The V segment lost 4 bases and the J segment 3 bases; nucleotides outside the gene matches: 2. The CDR3 is CASSSTSGGTDTQYF. CDR3 nucleotide sequence: TGTGCCAGCAGCTCCACTAGCGGGGGGACAGATACGCAGTATTTT.

The sample holds a few counts of this clone. This chain joins TRBV12-5 and TRBJ1-6; D is undetermined. With 1 base removed from V and 12 bases from J, the gap between germline ends came to 10 bases. This CDR3 region has 13 residues. Germline V lookup: CDR1 LGHNT, CDR2 FRNRAP. This chain's CDR3 is CASGLDHIRPLHF. The DNA for the CDR3 is TGTGCTAGTGGTTTGGATCATATTAGACCCCTCCACTTT.